The 27 T cell receptor beta chains in this list originate from one sample, sequenced in a study of blood T cell repertoires in COVID-19. Here immunoSEQ multiplex PCR was the method, and the copy in TCRdb shows in-frame clones only, minus some. The table includes just over 250,000 clones, 75% to 90% detected once. Sequencing input: peripheral blood. The origin of the receptors is a woman between 65 and 79 years old with COVID-19, enrolled during active disease.

The V call is TRBV11-3, the J call TRBJ2-3; 10 bases are shared with TRBD2. Germline loops: CDR1 SGHNT, CDR2 YENEEA. This CDR3 region has 15 residues. The trim removed 5 bases at V and 1 base at J, leaving 3 bases unmatched. This CDR3 is CASSALAGCTDTQYF. CDR3 sequence (DNA): TGTGCCAGCAGCGCACTAGCGGGATGCACAGATACGCAGTATTTT.

In this sample, this clone turned up once. The chain links TRBV6-6 to TRBJ2-7, with 7 positions matching TRBD1. Germline assignment: CDR1 MNHNY and CDR2 SVGAGI (reference sequence). The CDR3 has 14 amino acids. Trimming cost V 4 bases and J 2 bases; bases outside gene matches: 5. DNA of the CDR3: TGTGCCAGCAGTTGGGGACAGTCCACCTACGAGCAGTACTTC. This encodes CASSWGQSTYEQYF.

A few counts support this clone. The rearrangement links TRBV5-8 to TRBJ2-7, with 7 nucleotides matching TRBD1. Per the germline V gene, CDR1 is SGHTS and CDR2 is YDEGEE. V was pared by 4 bases and J by 3 bases, with 4 bases of the junction left unmatched. The CDR3 sequence is 13 residues long. The CDR3 nucleotides are TGTGCCAGCAGCGGCTGGGACAGCTACGAGCAGTACTTC. Translated, it gives CASSGWDSYEQYF.

V gene TRBV27 combines with J gene TRBJ2-2; tentative D call: TRBD1 (5 bases). CDR3 length: 19 amino acids. Trimming took 0 bases from V and 2 from J, leaving 19 bases between them. Germline V gene sequence: CDR1 MNHEY, CDR2 SMNVEV (reference sequence). This CDR3 reads CASSLSEEQAPFNTGELFF. The CDR3 DNA follows: TGTGCCAGCAGTTTATCCGAGGAACAGGCCCCCTTCAACACCGGGGAGCTGTTTTTT.

The CDR3 region has the DNA TGCGCCAGCAGCCAAGATTGGGAACTAGCGGGCGACGAGCAGTTCTTC. It translates to CASSQDWELAGDEQFF. The chain uses TRBV4-3 and TRBJ2-1; 9 nucleotides line up with TRBD2. This CDR3 region has 16 residues. CDR1 and CDR2 (germline): LGHNA, YSLEER. V lost 0 bases and J lost 10; bases outside the gene matches: 10.

The chain couples TRBV6-6 to TRBJ1-3; unclear D gene. CDR3 length: 15 amino acids. Germline V gene data show CDR1 as MNHNY and CDR2 as SVGAGI (reference sequence). Between the trimmed V and J ends, which lost 3 bases and 0 bases, there was a span of 9 bases. The CDR3 bases are TGTGCCAGCAGTTATTTAGCATCCTCTGGAAACACCATATATTTT. Translation gives CASSYLASSGNTIYF.

The rearrangement joins TRBV10-3 to TRBJ1-1; D uncertain. The CDR3 is made up of 11 amino acids. CDR1 is ENHRY, CDR2 SYGVKD, per germline. Trimming pared 5 bases from V and 2 bases from J, leaving 3 bases between. The CDR3 sequence: CAISTNTEAFF. The CDR3 bases are TGTGCCATCAGTACTAACACTGAAGCTTTCTTT.

On this clone itself: One end of the junction varies from germline; a read error may be responsible. The chain has TRBV12-3 or TRBV12-4 and TRBJ2-1, with D perhaps TRBD2 (6 bases). There are 12 residues in the CDR3. CDR3 in DNA: TGTGCCAGCAGTTTAGGTTACCGGGAGCGGTTCTTC. Its protein is CASSLGYRERFF.

J is TRBJ1-2 and V is TRBV6-2 or TRBV6-3; D not resolved. Trimming shortened V by 1 base and J by 2 bases, and 17 bases separated the two germline ends. The CDR3 loop spans 17 amino acids. CDR1 is MNHEY, CDR2 SVGEGT, per germline. This CDR3 is CASSYFTIGPANYGYTF. The CDR3 DNA is TGTGCCAGCAGTTACTTCACAATCGGCCCAGCGAACTATGGCTACACCTTC.

This chain links TRBV5-1 with TRBJ1-6; D might be TRBD1 (5 bases). CDR3 length: 13 amino acids. Trimming shortened V by 2 bases and J by 9 bases, and 9 bases separated the two germline ends. In germline, CDR1 is SGHRS, CDR2 YFSETQ. This CDR3 is CASSFDSFSPLHF. The CDR3 coding sequence is TGCGCCAGCAGCTTCGACAGTTTTTCACCCCTCCACTTT.

V and J are TRBV7-8 and TRBJ1-2; 7 bases map to TRBD1. V lost 5 bases, J lost 4 bases, and 7 bases stayed unmatched. Per the germline V gene, CDR1 is SGHVS and CDR2 is FQNEAQ. The CDR3 is made up of 14 amino acids. CDR3 sequence reads: CASSPPGQIYGYTF. The CDR3 DNA reads TGTGCCAGCAGCCCTCCGGGACAGATCTATGGCTACACCTTC. The whole variable domain, remainder taken from reference TRBV7-8 and TRBJ1-2, is GAGVSQSPRYKVAKRGQDVALRCDPISGHVSLFWYQQALGQGPEFLTYFQNEAQLDKSGLPSDRFFAERPEGSVSTLKIQRTQQEDSAVYLCASSPPGQIYGYTFGSGTRLTVV.

The V gene is TRBV24-1, the J gene TRBJ2-3; TRBD2 agrees at 16 bases. After removal of 3 bases from V and 6 bases from J, the junction contained 5 bases not matched to a gene. The CDR3 spans 17 residues. Germline V lookup: CDR1 KGHDR, CDR2 SFDVKD. The CDR3 here is CATSDPGLAGGLDTQYF. The CDR3 DNA reads TGTGCCACCAGTGATCCGGGACTAGCGGGAGGGCTCGATACGCAGTATTTT.

The CDR3 DNA reads TGTGCCAGCTCCACCGGGGGTACAACCTACAATGAGCAGTTCTTC. Protein: CASSTGGTTYNEQFF. The chain recombines TRBV18 with TRBJ2-1; maybe TRBD2 (6 bases). Trimming removed 6 bases at V and 2 bases at J, with 14 bases between. Germline values: CDR1 KGHSH, CDR2 LQKENI. CDR3 length: 15 residues.

The V call is TRBV27, the J call TRBJ1-1; possible D gene TRBD1, 5 bases. V was pared by 5 bases and J by 1 base, with 20 bases between. The CDR3 length is 17 residues. Looked up from germline, CDR1 is MNHEY and CDR2 is SMNVEV (reference sequence). The CDR3 DNA reads as TGTGCCAGCAGTCCTCCAGGTTTTTATCAGGGGAACACTGAAGCTTTCTTT. Its translation: CASSPPGFYQGNTEAFF.

J is TRBJ1-1 and V is TRBV6-4, with D perhaps TRBD1 (6 bases). The ends were cut back, 4 bases at V and 3 bases at J, with 9 bases in the middle. Germline V gene sequence: CDR1 MRHNA, CDR2 SNTAGT. The CDR3 contains 13 residues. DNA for the CDR3: TGTGCCAGCAGTGTAGGGGGGGACACTGAAGCTTTCTTT. This codes for CASSVGGDTEAFF.

The chain carries TRBV4-3 and TRBJ2-2; D gene uncertain. V lost 1 base and J 0 bases, leaving 6 bases between the germline ends. CDR1 is LGHNA, CDR2 YSLEER, per germline. The CDR3 is made up of 15 amino acids. CDR3 DNA sequence: TGCGCCAGCAGCCAAGCGGTCCCGAACACCGGGGAGCTGTTTTTT. Translating it yields CASSQAVPNTGELFF.

Of note for this clone: The same CDR3 also results from other DNA sequences found in this sample. The chain combines TRBV27 with TRBJ1-2; D is undetermined. Germline V gene data show CDR1 as MNHEY and CDR2 as SMNVEV (reference sequence). Trimming stripped 0 bases from V and 4 bases from J, with 6 bases between. This CDR3 has 13 amino acids. CDR3 DNA sequence: TGTGCCAGCAGTTTATCGGGCAGCTATGGCTACACCTTC. It translates to CASSLSGSYGYTF.

The chain has TRBV6-1 and TRBJ2-1, with TRBD2 identical over 7 bases. The CDR3 is 13 amino acids. CDR1 MNHNS and CDR2 SASEGT come from the germline V gene. V dropped 3 bases and J dropped 7; count of bases not matched to a gene: 3. CDR3 sequence (DNA): TGTGCCAGCAGTGATTTCGGGAGGAATGAGCAGTTCTTC. Its protein is CASSDFGRNEQFF.

For the CDR3, the DNA is TGTGCCAGCAGCCCCCCGCCGTCCCGGGAGACCCAGTACTTC. Its protein is CASSPPPSRETQYF. This chain uses TRBV3-1 (or the pseudogene TRBV3-2) with TRBJ2-5; unclear D gene. Germline CDR1 and CDR2: LGHDT and YNNKEL (reference sequence). The CDR3 is 14 residues long. Trimming removed 4 bases at V and 5 bases at J, with 14 bases between.

The chain couples TRBV5-5 to TRBJ1-5; possibly TRBD1 for D (5 bases). CDR3 length equals 15 residues. Per the germline V gene, CDR1 is SGHKS and CDR2 is YYEKEE (reference sequence). The germline V and J ends were trimmed by 4 bases and 2 bases, with 13 bases remaining between them. The CDR3 loop reads CASSNQDIGNQPQHF. The CDR3, as DNA: TGTGCCAGCAGCAACCAGGACATCGGCAATCAGCCCCAGCATTTT. The full variable domain, with the rest looked up from reference TRBV5-5 and TRBJ1-5, is DAGVTQSPTHLIKTRGQQVTLRCSPISGHKSVSWYQQVLGQGPQFIFQYYEKEERGRGNFPDRFSARQFPNYSSELNVNALLLGDSALYLCASSNQDIGNQPQHFGDGTRLSIL.

CDR3 DNA: TGCGCCAGCAGCTTGATGGCAGATAGCAATCAGCCCCAGCATTTT. Its protein is CASSLMADSNQPQHF. The genes are TRBV5-1 and TRBJ1-5; D unresolved. The germline V and J ends were trimmed by 1 base and 0 bases, with 8 bases remaining between them. The CDR3 length is 15 residues. The V gene's germline CDR1 is SGHRS and CDR2 YFSETQ.

A word on this clone: A junction boundary mismatches the germline segment, possibly from a read error. This sequence joins TRBV7-7 and TRBJ2-5, with TRBD2 matching over 7 bases. The germline gives CDR1 SSHAT, CDR2 FNYEAQ (reference sequence). The CDR3 covers 15 residues. The CDR3 DNA sequence: TGTGCTAGCAGCTTAGCGGGCACGTCTCAAGAGACCCAGTACTTC. It encodes CASSLAGTSQETQYF.

The chain carries TRBV7-2 and TRBJ2-7; 8 bases fit TRBD2. This CDR3 contains 13 residues. CDR1 and CDR2 (germline): SGHTA, FQGNSA. V was pared by 5 bases and J by 6 bases, with 6 bases of the junction left unmatched. This CDR3 is CASSPGGAGEQYF. CDR3 in DNA: TGTGCCAGCAGCCCCGGGGGGGCGGGCGAGCAGTACTTC.

V usage is TRBV28 and J usage is TRBJ2-7; 7 nucleotides agree with TRBD1. There are 12 residues in the CDR3. J lost 3 bases, V lost 5 bases, and 1 base had no gene match. The germline gives CDR1 MDHEN, CDR2 SYDVKM. CDR3 sequence reads: CASSGTVYEQYF. Written as DNA, the CDR3 is TGTGCCAGCAGTGGGACAGTCTACGAGCAGTACTTC.

The chain combines TRBV10-3 with TRBJ1-1, with D tentatively TRBD1 (5 bases). CDR1 ENHRY and CDR2 SYGVKD come from the germline V gene. V dropped 4 bases and J dropped 1 base, with 16 bases sitting between them. This CDR3 is 16 amino acids long. The CDR3 spells CAISAVRGGGNTEAFF. The CDR3, as DNA: TGTGCCATCAGTGCGGTTCGCGGGGGTGGGAACACTGAAGCTTTCTTT.

The chain carries TRBV3-1 (or the pseudogene TRBV3-2) and TRBJ1-2; the D gene is possibly TRBD1 (6 bases). V gave up 1 base and J gave up 7 bases, with 22 bases separating them. The germline V gene encodes CDR1 LGHDT and CDR2 YNNKEL (reference sequence). The CDR3 has 17 residues. The CDR3 here is CASSQGVINRAIPGYTF. The DNA of the CDR3 is TGTGCCAGCAGCCAAGGAGTAATAAACAGGGCAATACCTGGCTACACCTTC.

V usage is TRBV10-3 and J usage is TRBJ1-3, with 7 positions matching TRBD1. CDR1 and CDR2 (germline): ENHRY, SYGVKD. J gave up 1 base and V 0 bases, and 3 bases lay outside the gene matches. CDR3 length equals 16 residues. CDR3 in DNA: TGTGCCATCAGTGAGTCACAGGGGCTATCTGGAAACACCATATATTTT. It codes for CAISESQGLSGNTIYF.